This TCR beta chain was sequenced for a study of early T cells in non-severe SARS-CoV-2 infection. Study-level background: Sequencing input comprised bulk RNA from unsorted whole blood; chain pairing was not available.

Notes on this clonotype: Its antigen remains unknown.

Individual cDNA molecules were tagged with unique molecular identifiers, the study reported. Via MiXCR, TCRdb re-called the 5' RACE reads, giving one row per CDR3 protein. The sample has roughly 49,000 distinct CDR3 sequences, about 4.1% seen once; the top ten hold roughly 6%. Findings and caveats of the study: Lookups in VDJdb leaned toward anti-spike CD8 responses and missed private and CD4 specificities.

The V and J ends lost 7 bases and 3 bases respectively, with 12 bases between them. The CDR3 sequence is 14 residues long. Germline CDR1 reads MNHNS; CDR2 reads SASEGT. The sample consisted of whole blood. The chain is built from TRBV6-1 and TRBJ1-4; no firm D call. The sequence derives from an adult who was a healthcare worker with PCR-confirmed SARS-CoV-2 infection or an uninfected control (not recorded which). Here the CDR3 DNA reads TGTGCCAGCAAGACATCGGTGGCTAATGAAAAACTGTTTTTT. This codes for CASKTSVANEKLFF.